One sample yielded the 13 T cell receptor beta chains listed below, sequenced in a study of regulatory T cells in long-lasting Graves disease. Time point indicated: persistent/refractory GD, antithyroid drugs over 5 years with positive TRAb. RNA from PBMCs was the source of the TCR library. HTBI primers from iRepertoire and Arm-PCR of CDR3 regions yielded the TCR beta libraries. TCRdb reprocessed the multiplex PCR reads via MiXCR and lists one record per CDR3 protein. The sample consists of around 300,000 distinct CDR3 sequences, around 20% of them appearing once. The specimen comprised peripheral blood mononuclear cells (PBMCs), sampled when the disease was refractory, from a patient treated with antithyroid drugs. These receptors came from a female donor with Graves disease.

The sample holds many counts of this clonotype. The chain is built from TRBV20-1 and TRBJ1-2, with 7 nucleotides matching TRBD1. The CDR3 loop spans 17 amino acids. Germline assignment: CDR1 DFQATT and CDR2 SNEGSKA (reference sequence). Trimming cost V 1 base and J 2 bases; bases outside gene matches: 13. CDR3 nucleotide sequence: TGCAGTGCTAGAGCAATCGGGACTAAGACAGGGAACTATGGCTACACCTTC. Amino acids: CSARAIGTKTGNYGYTF.

This clonotype has just a few counts. The chain combines TRBV7-9 with TRBJ2-2, with D hard to call. CDR1 is SEHNR, CDR2 FQNEAQ, per germline (reference sequence). This CDR3 has 14 amino acids. V lost 4 bases and J lost 0, with 6 bases in between. The CDR3 bases are TGTGCCAGCAGCTCCCTCTCGAACACCGGGGAGCTGTTTTTT. Protein product: CASSSLSNTGELFF. Looking up the rest from reference TRBV7-9 and TRBJ2-2 gives the full variable domain: DTGVSQNPRHKITKRGQNVTFRCDPISEHNRLYWYRQTLGQGPEFLTYFQNEAQLEKSRLLSDRFSAERPKGSFSTLEIQRTEQGDSAMYLCASSSLSNTGELFFGEGSRLTVL.

CDR3 nucleotide sequence: TGTGCCAGCAGCTTAACGGGACATGCCGAAGCTTTCTTT. It codes for CASSLTGHAEAFF. This chain links TRBV7-3 with TRBJ1-1; D may be TRBD1 (6 bases). The CDR3 runs to 13 residues. The germline V gene encodes CDR1 SGHTA and CDR2 FQGTGA. Trimming pared 0 bases from V and 8 bases from J, leaving 10 bases between.

This clonotype was observed a few times. This rearrangement joins TRBV24-1 to TRBJ2-5, with 7 positions matching TRBD1. The V segment lost 4 bases and the J segment 2 bases; nucleotides outside the gene matches: 6. The CDR3 has 15 residues. Germline assignment: CDR1 KGHDR and CDR2 SFDVKD. CDR3 coding DNA: TGTGCCACCAGTGACCGAGGGACAGTACAAGAGACCCAGTACTTC. Translation: CATSDRGTVQETQYF.

CDR3 coding DNA: TGTGCCAGCAGCCCCAGAGGGTTTATAACCGGGGAGCTGTTTTTT. Encoded protein: CASSPRGFITGELFF. V gene TRBV6-1 combines with J gene TRBJ2-2; D is possibly TRBD2 (5 bases). Germline-derived CDR1 and CDR2 are MNHNS and SASEGT. Trimming removed 6 bases from V and 5 bases from J, with 16 bases in between. This CDR3 has 15 residues.

This clonotype was counted ten times or more. The chain employs TRBV12-3 or TRBV12-4 and TRBJ1-6; D remains unclear. The V and J ends lost 2 bases and 6 bases respectively, with 2 bases between them. The CDR3 spans 12 residues. The chain's CDR3 is CASSLSNSPLHF. As DNA, the CDR3 is TGTGCCAGCAGTTTATCTAATTCACCCCTCCACTTT.

The gene calls are TRBV19 and TRBJ2-7; 8 bases agree with TRBD2. The trim removed 6 bases at V and 4 bases at J, leaving 11 bases unmatched. The CDR3 consists of 15 residues. Germline-derived CDR1 and CDR2 are LNHDA and SQIVND (reference sequence). CDR3 amino acids: CASSIKRERGYEQYF. CDR3 nucleotides: TGTGCCAGTAGCATCAAGCGGGAGAGAGGATACGAGCAGTACTTC.

Here the CDR3 reads CAWGTRPTEAFF. As DNA, the CDR3 is TGTGCCTGGGGGACTCGGCCCACTGAAGCTTTCTTT. The J gene is TRBJ1-1, the V gene TRBV30, with TRBD1 as a possible D gene (5 bases). The CDR3 loop spans 12 amino acids. The germline CDR1 and CDR2 sequences are GTSNPN and SVGIG (reference sequence). V was clipped by 5 bases and J by 4 bases, with 11 bases between them. Drawing the rest from reference TRBV30 and TRBJ1-1, the complete variable domain is SQTIHQWPATLVQPVGSPLSLECTVEGTSNPNLYWYRQAAGRGLQLLFYSVGIGQISSEVPQNLSASRPQDRQFILSSKKLLLSDSGFYLCAWGTRPTEAFFGQGTRLTVV.

This clonotype was seen only a few times. V usage is TRBV2 and J usage is TRBJ2-6; no definite D call. The CDR3 runs to 14 residues. Germline V gene sequence: CDR1 SNHLY, CDR2 FYNNEI. V was shortened by 6 bases and J by 1 base, with 7 bases between the two germline ends. The CDR3 DNA sequence: TGTGCCAGCAGAAGCCGGTCTGGGGCCAACGTCCTGACTTTC. Encoded protein: CASRSRSGANVLTF.

This sequence joins TRBV4-3 and TRBJ2-4; tentatively, D is TRBD1 (6 bases). Germline V gives CDR1 LGHNA, CDR2 YSLEER. Trimming removed 4 bases at V and 12 bases at J, with 31 bases between. This CDR3 spans 18 amino acids. Here the CDR3 reads CASSRKPGQPSRADTQYF. In DNA, the CDR3 is TGCGCCAGCAGCCGGAAACCGGGACAACCGTCTCGGGCGGACACTCAGTACTTC.

This clonotype came up many times. This sequence joins TRBV28 and TRBJ2-7, with D uncertain. CDR1 MDHEN and CDR2 SYDVKM come from the germline V gene. The CDR3 loop spans 14 amino acids. Trimming took 6 bases from V and 5 from J, leaving 17 bases between them. DNA for the CDR3: TGTGCCAGCAGCGCCGGCCATGGCAGCCACGAGCAGTACTTC. Amino acid sequence: CASSAGHGSHEQYF.

This clonotype was seen at least ten times. The chain recombines TRBV27 with TRBJ1-1, with no clear D. The CDR3 has 15 residues. Germline V lookup: CDR1 MNHEY, CDR2 SMNVEV (reference sequence). Trimming removed 5 bases from V and 3 bases from J, with 16 bases in between. DNA for the CDR3: TGTGCCAGCAGTCAAAGGTCGGGGAGGGACACTGAAGCTTTCTTT. Its translation is CASSQRSGRDTEAFF.

The chain uses TRBV27 and TRBJ2-3, with D perhaps matching TRBD1 (7 bases). Germline lookup yields CDR1 MNHEY and CDR2 SMNVEV (reference sequence). V gave up 8 bases and J gave up 2 bases, with 20 bases separating them. The CDR3 extends over 16 amino acids. The CDR3 DNA follows: TGTGCCAGCCGGAACAGGGGAGGAAGGAACACAGATACGCAGTATTTT. Translation: CASRNRGGRNTDTQYF.